This TCR beta chain originates from a study of cytomegalovirus exposure and HLA in healthy donors. Overall study context: Previous work identified roughly 120 million unique TCR beta sequences from about 200 million T cells. Study-level findings and limits: Later analysis showed most CMV-associated TCR beta chains appearing HLA-restricted.

Regarding this clone: Its specificity is unknown.

With 1 base clipped from V and 9 bases from J, the junction kept 6 bases outside the gene matches. CDR1 and CDR2 (germline): LNHNV, YYDKDF (reference sequence). The CDR3 is made up of 14 amino acids. The primer mix had 60 Vbeta and 13 Jbeta primers. Original handling: A later analysis tallied 80 million to 100 million unique TCR beta chains, around 11 million of them shared. TCRdb's copy holds only in-frame clones and misses some; the assay was immunoSEQ multiplex PCR. Clonal size and the V and J genes are those of that table, whereas D and trimming came from the DNA. This table has 150,000 to 200,000 clones, roughly 77% appearing once. Although they were nominally healthy when sampled, donors likely had unrecorded immune exposures.

The TCR sequence derives from a middle-aged woman in good health and CMV-seropositive. Sequences were obtained from PBMCs. The chain employs TRBV15 and TRBJ1-5; TRBD1 aligns across 7 bases. CDR3 sequence: CATSRGQGLAPQHF. The CDR3 coding sequence is TGTGCCACCAGCAGAGGACAGGGCCTGGCGCCCCAGCATTTT.